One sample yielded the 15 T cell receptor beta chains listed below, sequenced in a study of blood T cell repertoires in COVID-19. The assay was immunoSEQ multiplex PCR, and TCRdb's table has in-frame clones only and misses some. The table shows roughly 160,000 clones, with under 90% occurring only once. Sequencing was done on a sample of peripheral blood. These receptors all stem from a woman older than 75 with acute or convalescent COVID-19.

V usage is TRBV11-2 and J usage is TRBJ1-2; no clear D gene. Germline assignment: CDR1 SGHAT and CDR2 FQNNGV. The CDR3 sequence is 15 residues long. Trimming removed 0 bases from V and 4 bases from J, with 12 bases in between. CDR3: CASSLDSGHGYGYTF. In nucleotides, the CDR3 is TGTGCCAGCAGCTTAGATTCTGGGCATGGCTATGGCTACACCTTC.

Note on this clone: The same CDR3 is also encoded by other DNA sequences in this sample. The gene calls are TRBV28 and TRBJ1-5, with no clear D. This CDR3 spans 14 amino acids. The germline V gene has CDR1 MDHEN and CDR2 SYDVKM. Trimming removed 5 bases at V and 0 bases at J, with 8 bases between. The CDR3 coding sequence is TGTGCCAGCAGTCTCTCCCTTAGCAATCAGCCCCAGCATTTT. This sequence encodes CASSLSLSNQPQHF.

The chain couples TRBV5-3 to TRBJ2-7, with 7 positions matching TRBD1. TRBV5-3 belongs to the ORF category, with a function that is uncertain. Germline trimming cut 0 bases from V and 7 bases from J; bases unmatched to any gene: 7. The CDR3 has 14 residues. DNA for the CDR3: TGTGCCAGAAGCTTGGTGGGGACAGAAGATGAGCAGTACTTC. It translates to CARSLVGTEDEQYF.

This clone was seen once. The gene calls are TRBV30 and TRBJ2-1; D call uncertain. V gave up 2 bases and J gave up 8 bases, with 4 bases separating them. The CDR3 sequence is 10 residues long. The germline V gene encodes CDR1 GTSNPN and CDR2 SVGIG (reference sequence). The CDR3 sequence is CAWSLDEQFF. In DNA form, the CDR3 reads TGTGCCTGGAGTCTAGATGAGCAGTTCTTC. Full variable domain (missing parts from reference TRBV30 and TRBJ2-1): SQTIHQWPATLVQPVGSPLSLECTVEGTSNPNLYWYRQAAGRGLQLLFYSVGIGQISSEVPQNLSASRPQDRQFILSSKKLLLSDSGFYLCAWSLDEQFFGPGTRLTVL.

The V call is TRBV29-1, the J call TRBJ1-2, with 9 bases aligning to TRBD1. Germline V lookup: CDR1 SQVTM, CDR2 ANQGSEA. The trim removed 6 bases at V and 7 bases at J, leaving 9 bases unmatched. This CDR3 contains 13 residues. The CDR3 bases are TGCAGCGTCCCCGGGACAGGGTTTATTGGCTACACCTTC. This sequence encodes CSVPGTGFIGYTF.

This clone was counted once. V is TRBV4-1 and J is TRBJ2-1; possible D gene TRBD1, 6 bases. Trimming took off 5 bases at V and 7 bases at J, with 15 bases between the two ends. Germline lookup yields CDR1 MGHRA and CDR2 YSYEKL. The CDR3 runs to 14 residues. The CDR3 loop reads CASSTGILGNEQFF. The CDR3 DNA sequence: TGCGCCAGCAGCACAGGGATCCTCGGGAATGAGCAGTTCTTC.

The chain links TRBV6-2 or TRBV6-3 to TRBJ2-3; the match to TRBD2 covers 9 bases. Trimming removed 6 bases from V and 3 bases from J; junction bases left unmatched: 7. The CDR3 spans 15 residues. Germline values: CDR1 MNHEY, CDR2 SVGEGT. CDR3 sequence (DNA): TGTGCCAGCAGCCGAAGCGGGGGGCGGACAGATACGCAGTATTTT. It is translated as CASSRSGGRTDTQYF.

The CDR3 region has the DNA TGTGCCACCAGTGATCATACAGGAGGGCAAGAGACCCAGTACTTC. Translation gives CATSDHTGGQETQYF. The chain uses TRBV24-1 and TRBJ2-5, with a tentative D call TRBD2 (6 bases). The germline V and J ends were trimmed by 3 bases and 2 bases, with 12 bases remaining between them. The germline V gene has CDR1 KGHDR and CDR2 SFDVKD. The CDR3 is 15 residues long.

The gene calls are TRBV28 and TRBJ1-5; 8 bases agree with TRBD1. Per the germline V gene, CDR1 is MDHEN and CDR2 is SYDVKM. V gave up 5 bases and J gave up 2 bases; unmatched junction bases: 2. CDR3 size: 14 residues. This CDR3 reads CASSTGQGNQPQHF. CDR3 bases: TGTGCCAGCAGTACGGGACAGGGCAATCAGCCCCAGCATTTT.

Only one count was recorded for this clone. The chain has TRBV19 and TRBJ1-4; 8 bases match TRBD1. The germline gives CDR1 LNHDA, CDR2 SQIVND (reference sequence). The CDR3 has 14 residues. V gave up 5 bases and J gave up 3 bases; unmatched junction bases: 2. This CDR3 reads CASSGQGSNEKLFF. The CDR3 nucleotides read TGTGCCAGTAGTGGACAGGGTTCTAATGAAAAACTGTTTTTT.

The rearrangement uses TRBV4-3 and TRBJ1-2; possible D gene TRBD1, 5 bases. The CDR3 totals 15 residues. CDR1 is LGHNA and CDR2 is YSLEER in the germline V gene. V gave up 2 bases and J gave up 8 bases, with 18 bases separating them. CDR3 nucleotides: TGCGCCAGCAGCCAAATGGGGCCCCCCGGCGACGGCTACACCTTC. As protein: CASSQMGPPGDGYTF.

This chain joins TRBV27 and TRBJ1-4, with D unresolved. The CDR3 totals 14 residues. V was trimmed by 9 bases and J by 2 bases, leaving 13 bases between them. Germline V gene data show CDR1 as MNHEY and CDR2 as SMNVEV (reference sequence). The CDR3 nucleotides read TGTGCCAGTCCGTCTCCGGAGACTAATGAAAAACTGTTTTTT. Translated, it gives CASPSPETNEKLFF.

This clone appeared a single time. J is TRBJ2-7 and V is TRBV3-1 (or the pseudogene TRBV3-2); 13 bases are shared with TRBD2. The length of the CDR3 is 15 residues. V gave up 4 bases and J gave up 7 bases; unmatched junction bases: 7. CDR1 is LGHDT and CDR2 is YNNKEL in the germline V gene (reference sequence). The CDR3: CASSLGLAGVLEQYF. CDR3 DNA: TGTGCCAGCAGCCTTGGACTAGCGGGAGTGTTAGAGCAGTACTTC.

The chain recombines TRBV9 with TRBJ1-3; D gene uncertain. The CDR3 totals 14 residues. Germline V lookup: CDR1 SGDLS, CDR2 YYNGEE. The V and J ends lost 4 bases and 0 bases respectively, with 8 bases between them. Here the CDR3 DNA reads TGTGCCAGCAGCCCAGGATTCTCTGGAAACACCATATATTTT. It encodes CASSPGFSGNTIYF.

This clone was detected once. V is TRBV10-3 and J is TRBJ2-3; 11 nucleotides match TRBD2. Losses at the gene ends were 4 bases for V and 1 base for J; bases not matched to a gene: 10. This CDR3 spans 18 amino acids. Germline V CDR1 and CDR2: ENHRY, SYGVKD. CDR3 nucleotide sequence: TGTGCCATCAGTGGGCCTAGTAGCGGGAGGGCGGGCACAGATACGCAGTATTTT. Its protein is CAISGPSSGRAGTDTQYF.